This is a list of T cell receptor beta chains from one sample in a study of shared T cell receptors in the human thymus. Data came from immunoSEQ multiplex PCR; TCRdb stores just in-frame clones and leaves some out. The repertoire holds more than 550,000 clones, with 80% to 90% as singletons. These same records also appear under a second study, on human thymus T cells.

The sequencing sample was made of thymocytes. The receptors derive from a girl less than two years old with a congenital heart defect. The CDR3 runs from the conserved cysteine through the conserved F or W. A D gene is named only where the DNA matches it firmly. Some rows have no size entry. The others give once, few or many, or a class for an expanded clone.

CDR3nt,CDR3aa,abundance,v_gene,j_gene,d_gene
TGTGCCAGCAGCCAGTTGACAGGACGTAACACTGAAGCTTTCTTT,CASSQLTGRNTEAFF,-,TRBV7-2,TRBJ1-1,-
TGTGCCAGCTCACCACGGGACACGACCTACAATGAGCAGTTCTTC,CASSPRDTTYNEQFF,-,TRBV18,TRBJ2-1,-
TGTGCCAGCAGCGGGACGGTCGGAGGACCCCTCCACTTT,CASSGTVGGPLHF,-,TRBV9,TRBJ1-6,-
TGCGCCAGCAGCCTTAGCGGGGGGGCGGGAAAAAATGAGCAGTTCTTC,CASSLSGGAGKNEQFF,-,TRBV4-3,TRBJ2-1,TRBD2
TGTGCCAGCAGCTTTGAGAGACAGGGGCGAGAGACCCAGTACTTC,CASSFERQGRETQYF,-,TRBV5-8,TRBJ2-5,TRBD1
TGTGCCAGCAGCCCCCACGCGAGACAGACCCCCCACTCCTACGAGCAGTACTTC,CASSPHARQTPHSYEQYF,-,TRBV14,TRBJ2-7,-
TGTGCTAGTGGCCAGGGGTCTTATCGATATGGCTACACCTTC,CASGQGSYRYGYTF,once,TRBV12-5,TRBJ1-2,-
TGTGCCAGCAGTTACTCCGGGGGGCAGGGCGGGGAGCTGTTTTTT,CASSYSGGQGGELFF,-,TRBV6-5,TRBJ2-2,-
TGTGCCAGCAGCTTAGCGGGACAGGGGTACGAGCAGTACTTC,CASSLAGQGYEQYF,-,TRBV7-9,TRBJ2-7,TRBD1
TGCGCCAGCAGCCAACTTCCAGGGATGGATGGCTACACCTTC,CASSQLPGMDGYTF,-,TRBV4-3,TRBJ1-2,-
TGTGCCAGCAGCTTAGATCCGCAGGCATACACCGGGGAGCTGTTTTTT,CASSLDPQAYTGELFF,-,TRBV11-3,TRBJ2-2,-
TGTGCCAGCAGCGCCAGGGACAGGATGAACACTGAAGCTTTCTTT,CASSARDRMNTEAFF,few,TRBV9,TRBJ1-1,TRBD1
TGTGCCAGAAGCTTAATCAGGGGCCACCAGGGAACTGAAGCTTTCTTT,CARSLIRGHQGTEAFF,-,TRBV5-3,TRBJ1-1,-
TGCGCCAGCAGCTTCTTCTCCGCGGAGATGAACACTGAAGCTTTCTTT,CASSFFSAEMNTEAFF,-,TRBV5-1,TRBJ1-1,-
TGTGCCAGCAGTTTATCGTACGAAGGACTAGCGGGGGTATTTCAGTACTTC,CASSLSYEGLAGVFQYF,-,TRBV27,TRBJ2-7,TRBD2
TGTGCCAGCAGCTTAGTGGAGACTCGACCCTATGGCTACACCTTC,CASSLVETRPYGYTF,-,TRBV7-8,TRBJ1-2,-
TGTGCCAGCAGCTTAGGGGCGGGGGGGCTATCCAAAAACATTCAGTACTTC,CASSLGAGGLSKNIQYF,-,TRBV7-9,TRBJ2-4,TRBD2
TGTGCCAGCAGCTCCACTTTACCGATGAGCCCATCTAATGAAAAACTGTTTTTT,CASSSTLPMSPSNEKLFF,few,TRBV11-2,TRBJ1-4,-
TGCGCCAGCAGCCAGGGACAGGCGAACACTGAAGCTTTCTTT,CASSQGQANTEAFF,-,TRBV4-3,TRBJ1-1,TRBD1
TGTGCCAGCCGCCAATTACAGGGTTTCACTGAAGCTTTCTTT,CASRQLQGFTEAFF,few,TRBV28,TRBJ1-1,-
TGTGCCTGGAGTGTACCGGGCGGGGATGCCAATGAGCAGTTCTTC,CAWSVPGGDANEQFF,once,TRBV30,TRBJ2-1,-
TGTGCCAGCAGCAATCGGACAGGGGACGCAGCTTTCTTT,CASSNRTGDAAFF,-,TRBV7-9,TRBJ1-1,TRBD1
TGCAGCGTAGTCCGGGACAGGGGACTCAATGAGCAGTTCTTC,CSVVRDRGLNEQFF,-,TRBV29-1,TRBJ2-1,TRBD1
TGCGCCAGCAGCTTTGATAACAGGGTCCTCTCCTACAATGAGCAGTTCTTC,CASSFDNRVLSYNEQFF,-,TRBV5-1,TRBJ2-1,-
TGTGCCAGCAGCTCCACGACAGGAGCCGAGAACACTGAAGCTTTCTTT,CASSSTTGAENTEAFF,-,TRBV11-2,TRBJ1-1,-
TGCAGTTTATTACAAGACAATGAGCAGTTCTTC,CSLLQDNEQFF,-,TRBV20-1,TRBJ2-1,-
TGCAGTGCTGCCGGGTATTATGAGCAGTTCTTC,CSAAGYYEQFF,-,TRBV20-1,TRBJ2-1,-
TGTGCCAGCAGTTTTTCAAGACAGGGCTATACGCAGTATTTT,CASSFSRQGYTQYF,-,TRBV28,TRBJ2-3,TRBD1
TGTGCCAGCAGCCGAAGGGGTTTTAACACTGAAGCTTTCTTT,CASSRRGFNTEAFF,-,TRBV7-8,TRBJ1-1,-
TGTGCCAGCAGCTTGCACAGGGGGGTTCCCTACGAGCAGTACTTC,CASSLHRGVPYEQYF,-,TRBV5-4,TRBJ2-7,TRBD1
TGTGCCATCAGTGATGGGAGAGGCGAAAAACTGTTTTTT,CAISDGRGEKLFF,once,TRBV10-3,TRBJ1-4,-
TGTGCCAGCTCTTACCTGGGGGCATCGGCTAGGTATGGCTACACCTTC,CASSYLGASARYGYTF,-,TRBV18,TRBJ1-2,-
TGTGCCAGCAGCCTACCGGTGGAGTGGAATTCACCCCTCCACTTT,CASSLPVEWNSPLHF,-,TRBV5-8,TRBJ1-6,-
TGTGCCAGCAGTACAACAGGGGCCCCTGGCTACACCTTC,CASSTTGAPGYTF,-,TRBV6-5,TRBJ1-2,TRBD1
TGCGCCAGCAGCCCGAGAACCCATGACAAACTGGATGGCTACACCTTC,CASSPRTHDKLDGYTF,-,TRBV4-3,TRBJ1-2,-
TGCGCCAGCAGCCAAGTCGGGGGCACTGAAGCTTTCTTT,CASSQVGGTEAFF,-,TRBV4-3,TRBJ1-1,-
TGTGCTAGTGGTTTGAAAGGCGGCAAGAACACTGAAGCTTTCTTT,CASGLKGGKNTEAFF,-,TRBV12-5,TRBJ1-1,-
TGTGCCATCAGAGGTGACAGGGCTTTGGGGTTGAATGGCTACACCTTC,CAIRGDRALGLNGYTF,-,TRBV10-3,TRBJ1-2,TRBD1
TGTGCCAGCAGCTTGCAGGGAACTTATTATGAAAAACTGTTTTTT,CASSLQGTYYEKLFF,-,TRBV7-2,TRBJ1-4,-
TGCGCCAGCAGCTTGGCCGGGACAGTGAAGAGAGCCCTCCACTTT,CASSLAGTVKRALHF,-,TRBV5-1,TRBJ1-6,TRBD1
TGTGCCAGCAGCCCTGGTGCAGGGATTGAAGCTTTCTTT,CASSPGAGIEAFF,-,TRBV11-2,TRBJ1-1,-
TGCGCCAGCAGCTTGGACTTAAAAACAGGATGGAACACTGAAGCTTTCTTT,CASSLDLKTGWNTEAFF,-,TRBV5-1,TRBJ1-1,-
TGTGCCAGCAGCTTAGACGGGAGGGATGGCTACACCTTC,CASSLDGRDGYTF,-,TRBV7-2,TRBJ1-2,-
TGCGCCAGCAGCCAAGGGCAGGGATCGGGCCCCGAACAAGAGACCCAGTACTTC,CASSQGQGSGPEQETQYF,-,TRBV4-3,TRBJ2-5,-
TGCGCCAGCAGTGGCGGGGAGCTAAGGAACACTGAAGCTTTCTTT,CASSGGELRNTEAFF,-,TRBV10-2,TRBJ1-1,-
TGTGCCAGCAGTTACCGGGAAGAGAACACCGGGGAGCTGTTTTTT,CASSYREENTGELFF,-,TRBV6-5,TRBJ2-2,-